This T cell receptor (beta chain) was recorded in a study of cytomegalovirus exposure and HLA in healthy donors. Germline CDR1 is SGHRS and CDR2 is YFSETQ. The length of the CDR3 is 14 residues. Trimming removed 6 bases from V and 4 bases from J; junction bases left unmatched: 6. Amplification used 60 Vbeta primers and 13 Jbeta primers. Produced via immunoSEQ multiplex PCR; TCRdb's table is partial and in-frame only. The sample consists of approximately 74,000 clones, around 80% of them appearing once. General study results and limits: In a later analysis, most CMV-associated TCR beta chains appeared HLA-restricted. In the analysis, some V segments, TRBV6-2 and TRBV6-3 included, were excluded as indistinguishable. For TCR beta chains, V- and J-gene trimming was later linked to a missense DCLRE1C variant. Most TCR beta V segments were productive about 90% or about 30% of the time in an earlier analysis.

About this clone itself: Its antigen is undetermined.

The chain couples TRBV5-1 to TRBJ1-4; 7 bases agree with TRBD1. This receptor was taken from a woman aged 30 to 39 in good health and CMV-seronegative. Specimen: PBMCs. The CDR3 here is CASKQQGNNEKLFF. CDR3 DNA: TGCGCCAGCAAGCAACAGGGGAATAATGAAAAACTGTTTTTT.